These 19 T cell receptor beta chains came from one sample sequenced in a study of monozygotic twins with inflammatory bowel disease. TCRdb derives one entry per CDR3 protein from the 5' RACE reads, leaving out DNA. The sample has about 440,000 distinct CDR3 sequences. Specimen: blood. These receptor sequences come from a human donor with ulcerative colitis or Crohn's disease, or a healthy co-twin of an affected twin (not recorded which).

The V and J genes are TRBV5-1 and TRBJ1-1. This CDR3 region has 13 residues. Germline CDR1 reads SGHRS; CDR2 reads YFSETQ. CDR3 region: CASSLLVDTEAFF.

The rearrangement joins TRBV7-2 to TRBJ2-1; there is no DNA to check the TCRdb D call of TRBD2. CDR3 length: 15 residues. Germline CDR1 is SGHTA and CDR2 is FQGNSA. The CDR3 here is CASSPTSGRVHEQFF.

The rearrangement uses TRBV19 and TRBJ1-1; TCRdb selects TRBD1, and the lack of DNA leaves this call unchecked. Germline V CDR1 and CDR2: LNHDA, SQIVND (reference sequence). The CDR3 sequence is 13 residues long. The CDR3 is CASSFPGGTEAFF.

This chain connects TRBV7-2 to TRBJ2-3. In germline, CDR1 is SGHTA, CDR2 FQGNSA. The CDR3 loop spans 15 amino acids. CDR3 amino acids: CASSLVAVGTDTQYF.

This chain uses TRBV6-2 or TRBV6-3 with TRBJ1-2; checking the TCRdb D call of TRBD1 is not possible without DNA. CDR3 length equals 17 residues. Germline V CDR1 and CDR2: MNHEY, SVGEGT. The CDR3 sequence: CASSRRDARGPDYGYTF.

The chain joins TRBV3-1 to TRBJ2-1; lacking DNA, the TRBD2 call made by TCRdb goes unchecked. Germline V gene lookup returns CDR1 LGHDT and CDR2 YNNKEL (reference sequence). This CDR3 comprises 14 residues. The CDR3: CASSPRLAGVEQFF.

The chain couples TRBV11-2 to TRBJ1-6. Germline CDR1 is SGHAT and CDR2 is FQNNGV. The CDR3 is made up of 18 amino acids. Here the CDR3 reads CASSPNLGVQGMDSPLHF.

This chain links TRBV12-3 or TRBV12-4 with TRBJ2-7; the TRBD1 assignment by TCRdb is unverifiable without DNA. The length of the CDR3 is 15 residues. This chain's CDR3 is CASSFITGSVYEQYF.

The chain employs TRBV7-2 and TRBJ2-5; TCRdb indicates TRBD1, and absent DNA this call remains unverified. The CDR3 has 15 residues. Germline V CDR1 and CDR2: SGHTA, FQGNSA. The CDR3 region is CASSPRTGGYETQYF.

The CDR3 loop is CASSYLRATGETQYF. The V call is TRBV7-2, the J call TRBJ2-5; TCRdb gives TRBD1 as the D gene, but with no DNA this cannot be confirmed. This CDR3 region has 15 residues. CDR1 is SGHTA and CDR2 is FQGNSA in the germline V gene.

V is TRBV27 and J is TRBJ2-1; as DNA is missing, the TRBD2 call by TCRdb cannot be tested. Germline V gene lookup returns CDR1 MNHEY and CDR2 SMNVEV (reference sequence). The CDR3 sequence is 14 residues long. CDR3 amino acids: CASGGTSGKAVEFF.

J is TRBJ2-2 and V is TRBV12-5; with no DNA, the TCRdb D assignment of TRBD1 cannot be verified. Germline V CDR1 and CDR2: LGHNT, FRNRAP. This CDR3 has 16 residues. CDR3 protein: CASGLGTGGNTGELFF.

The chain links TRBV6-1 to TRBJ2-2; TCRdb's D call of TRBD2 is untestable without DNA. The CDR3 spans 15 residues. The germline V gene has CDR1 MNHNS and CDR2 SASEGT. The CDR3 sequence is CASSPSGGKSGELFF.

The chain uses TRBV7-2 and TRBJ1-2; the D call of TRBD1 rests on TCRdb alone, since no DNA is present to check it. The CDR3 is 16 residues long. Germline CDR1 reads SGHTA; CDR2 reads FQGNSA. The CDR3 is CASSVAAGFQGYGYTF.

This chain connects TRBV18 to TRBJ1-1; TCRdb names TRBD1, which stays unverified in the absence of DNA. The CDR3 runs 14 residues. The V gene's germline CDR1 is KGHSH and CDR2 LQKENI. The CDR3 protein is CASSPTGKDTEAFF.

The chain employs TRBV5-1 and TRBJ2-7; with no DNA, the TCRdb D assignment of TRBD2 cannot be verified. This CDR3 spans 13 amino acids. Germline V CDR1 and CDR2: SGHRS, YFSETQ. The CDR3 spells CASSRGQPYEQYF.

The chain has TRBV10-3 and TRBJ2-7; the TRBD1 assignment by TCRdb is unverifiable without DNA. Germline lookup yields CDR1 ENHRY and CDR2 SYGVKD. This CDR3 comprises 13 residues. CDR3 sequence reads: CAISDRDGSEQYF.

CDR3 region: CSARVWTGGNYGYTF. This chain joins TRBV20-1 and TRBJ1-2; TCRdb names TRBD1, which stays unverified in the absence of DNA. Germline values: CDR1 DFQATT, CDR2 SNEGSKA (reference sequence). The CDR3 spans 15 residues.

CDR3 sequence reads: CASRAGLNYGYTF. The rearrangement links TRBV6-5 to TRBJ1-2. CDR3 length: 13 residues. From germline, CDR1 is MNHEY and CDR2 SVGAGI.